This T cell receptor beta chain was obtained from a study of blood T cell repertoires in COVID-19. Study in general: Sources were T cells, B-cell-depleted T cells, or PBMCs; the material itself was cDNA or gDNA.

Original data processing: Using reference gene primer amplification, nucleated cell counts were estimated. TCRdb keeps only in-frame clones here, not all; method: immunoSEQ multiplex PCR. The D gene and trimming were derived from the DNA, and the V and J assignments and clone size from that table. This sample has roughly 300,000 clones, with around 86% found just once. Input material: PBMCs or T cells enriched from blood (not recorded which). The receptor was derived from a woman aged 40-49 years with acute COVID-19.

This chain's CDR3 is CASSQGQYLREKLFF. The DNA of the CDR3 is TGTGCCAGCAGCCAAGGTCAATACTTACGGGAAAAACTGTTTTTT. This chain uses TRBV3-1 (or the pseudogene TRBV3-2) with TRBJ1-4; the D is unclear. Deletions cut 1 base from V and 8 bases from J, with 14 bases between. The CDR3 sequence is 15 residues long. Germline lookup yields CDR1 LGHDT and CDR2 YNNKEL (reference sequence).